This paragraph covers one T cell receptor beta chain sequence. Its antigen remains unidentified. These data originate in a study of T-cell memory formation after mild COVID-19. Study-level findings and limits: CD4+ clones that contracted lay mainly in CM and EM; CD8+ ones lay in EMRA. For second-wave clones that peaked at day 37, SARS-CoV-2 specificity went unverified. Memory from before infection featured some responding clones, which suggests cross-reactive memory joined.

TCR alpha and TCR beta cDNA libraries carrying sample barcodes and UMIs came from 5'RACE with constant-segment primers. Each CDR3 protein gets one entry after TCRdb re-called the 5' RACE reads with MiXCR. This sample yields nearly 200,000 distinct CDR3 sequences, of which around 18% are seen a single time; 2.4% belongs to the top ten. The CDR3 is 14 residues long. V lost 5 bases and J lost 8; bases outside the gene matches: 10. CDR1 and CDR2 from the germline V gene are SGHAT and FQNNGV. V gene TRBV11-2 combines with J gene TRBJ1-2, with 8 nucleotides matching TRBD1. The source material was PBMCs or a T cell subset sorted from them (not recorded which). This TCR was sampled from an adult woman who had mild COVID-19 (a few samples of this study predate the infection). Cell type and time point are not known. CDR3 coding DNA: TGTGCCAGCAGCCACAGGGGGAAATTAGAAGGCTACACCTTC. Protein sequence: CASSHRGKLEGYTF.